This T cell receptor (beta chain) was profiled in a study of tumor-infiltrating lymphocytes in primary liver carcinoma. As to this clonotype: Its specificity is not known.

RNA and DNA were co-extracted from approximately 20-30 mg of unsorted bulk tissue. Germline-derived CDR1 and CDR2 are MGHRA and YSYEKL. This CDR3 has 15 amino acids. V dropped 4 bases and J dropped 3 bases, with 16 bases sitting between them. Constant-region priming of 500 ng total RNA yielded TCR beta cDNA. Slightly modified ARM-PCR, run as three nested multiplex PCR rounds, produced the TCR beta libraries. The first two PCR rounds used TRBV1-TRBV30 primers with a Cbeta primer, 9 to 11 cycles each. Each CDR3 protein gets one entry after TCRdb re-called the multiplex PCR reads with MiXCR. The sample lists roughly 70,000 distinct CDR3 sequences; about three quarters were seen once. Whole-study findings and limits: The proportion of top clones found throughout all five tumor regions was only about 7-24%.

The specimen was liver tumor tissue from sampling region 4. Indicated subset: tumor region T4, right-lateral pole. The rearrangement uses TRBV4-1 and TRBJ2-7; D remains unclear. The source is a man aged 40-49 years with primary liver carcinoma and hepatitis B virus infection. The CDR3 nucleotides read TGCGCCAGCAGCCCCCGAGAGGAACACTTCTACGAGCAGTACTTC. Protein sequence: CASSPREEHFYEQYF.